This TCR beta chain was profiled in a study of blood T cell repertoires in COVID-19. On the study more broadly: Sites across the United States, Italy and Spain contributed samples from acute and convalescent COVID-19.

Only in-frame clones appear in the TCRdb table, and some are missing; sequencing was by immunoSEQ multiplex PCR. The sample lists roughly 300,000 clones, about 92% seen once, with less than 20% in the top ten. Germline V gene lookup returns CDR1 KGHDR and CDR2 SFDVKD. The CDR3 covers 14 residues. V lost 0 bases and J 1 base, leaving 5 bases between the germline ends. Input material: PBMCs or T cells enriched from blood (not recorded which). V and J are TRBV24-1 and TRBJ2-5; D possibly corresponds to TRBD1 (5 bases). The TCR sequence derives from a woman aged 25-40 years who had recovered from COVID-19. The CDR3 nucleotides read TGTGCCACCAGTGATTTGGACAGCCAAGAGACCCAGTACTTC. Amino acid sequence: CATSDLDSQETQYF.